The TCR beta chain described here comes from a study of blood T cell repertoires in COVID-19. As for the study in general: Samples of COVID-19 (acute and convalescent) were obtained from the United States, Italy and Spain. Nucleic acid was either cDNA or gDNA, and it came from T cells, B-cell-depleted T cells, or PBMCs.

Per the original data handling: Nucleated cell number was recorded as an estimate derived from reference gene primer amplification. Only in-frame clones appear in the TCRdb table, and some are missing; sequencing was by immunoSEQ multiplex PCR. V and J calls plus clone size are reproduced from that table; the DNA served to infer D and trimming. The sample contains 95,000 to 100,000 clones, about 80% of which appear only once. This TCR was recovered from a man in his 70s with acute or convalescent COVID-19. The material sequenced was peripheral blood.

The CDR3 region has the DNA TGCGCCAGCAAAGGTAGCGGAATCACAGATACGCAGTATTTT. As protein: CASKGSGITDTQYF. The chain joins TRBV10-2 to TRBJ2-3; perhaps TRBD2 as D (6 bases). Trimming removed 7 bases at V and 2 bases at J, with 13 bases between. CDR3 length: 14 residues. Germline CDR1 reads WSHSY; CDR2 reads SAAADI.